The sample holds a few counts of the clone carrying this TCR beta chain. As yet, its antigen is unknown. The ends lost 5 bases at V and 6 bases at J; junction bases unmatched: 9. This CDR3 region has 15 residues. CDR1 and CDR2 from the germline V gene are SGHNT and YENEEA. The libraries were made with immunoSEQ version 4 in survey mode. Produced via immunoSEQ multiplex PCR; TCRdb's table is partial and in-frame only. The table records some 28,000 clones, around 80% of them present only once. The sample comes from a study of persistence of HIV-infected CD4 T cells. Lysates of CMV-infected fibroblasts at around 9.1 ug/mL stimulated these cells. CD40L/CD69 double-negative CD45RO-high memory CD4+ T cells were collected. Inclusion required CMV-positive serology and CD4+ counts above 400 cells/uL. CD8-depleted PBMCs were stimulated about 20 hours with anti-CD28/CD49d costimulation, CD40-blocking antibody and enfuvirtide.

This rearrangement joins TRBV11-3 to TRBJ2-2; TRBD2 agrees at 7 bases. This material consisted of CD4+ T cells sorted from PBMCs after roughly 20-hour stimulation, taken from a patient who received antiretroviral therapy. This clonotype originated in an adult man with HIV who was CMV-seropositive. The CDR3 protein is CASSNRGEPAGELFF. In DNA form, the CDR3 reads TGTGCCAGCAGCAACCGGGGGGAACCTGCCGGGGAGCTGTTTTTT.